This entry lists 8 T cell receptor beta chains sequenced from one sample in a study of T cell responses to AZD1222 COVID-19 vaccine. Some clones are missing from TCRdb's copy, which holds only in-frame ones; the method was immunoSEQ multiplex PCR. The data show some 110,000 clones, 75% to 90% seen once. Sequenced material: peripheral blood, taken on day 0 of MenACWY control vaccination. These receptors all stem from an adult in good health.

This clone was counted between two and nine times. The chain joins TRBV4-2 to TRBJ1-4, with D perhaps matching TRBD1 (5 bases). CDR3 length: 16 residues. V shed 2 bases and J shed 7 bases, with 17 bases lying between them. Germline V gene sequence: CDR1 LGHNA, CDR2 YNFKEQ. The CDR3 bases are TGTGCCAGCAGCCAACCGCAAGTAGGGGTTGGTGAAAAACTGTTTTTT. Encoded protein: CASSQPQVGVGEKLFF.

The V gene is TRBV7-6, the J gene TRBJ1-2, with 7 bases that match TRBD1. Germline lookup yields CDR1 SGHVS and CDR2 FNYEAQ. The CDR3 consists of 13 residues. Trimming removed 2 bases from V and 6 bases from J; junction bases left unmatched: 3. CDR3 loop: CASSLTDRDGYTF. DNA for the CDR3: TGTGCCAGCAGCTTAACAGACAGGGATGGCTACACCTTC.

V gene TRBV5-1 combines with J gene TRBJ1-6; tentatively, D is TRBD1 (5 bases). The germline V gene encodes CDR1 SGHRS and CDR2 YFSETQ. The CDR3 has 14 amino acids. V lost 0 bases and J lost 10, with 11 bases in between. This CDR3 is CASSLEGVDSPLHF. The CDR3, as DNA: TGCGCCAGCAGCTTGGAAGGGGTAGACTCACCCCTCCACTTT.

The V and J genes are TRBV28 and TRBJ1-5; D may be TRBD1 (6 bases). V shed 1 base and J shed 0 bases, with 13 bases lying between them. The CDR3 runs 17 residues. The germline V gene has CDR1 MDHEN and CDR2 SYDVKM. The CDR3 is CASSLLSGDISNQPQHF. The CDR3 DNA reads TGTGCCAGCAGTTTATTATCCGGGGACATTAGCAATCAGCCCCAGCATTTT.

The V call is TRBV7-2, the J call TRBJ1-2; no clear D. CDR3 length equals 13 residues. CDR1 and CDR2 (germline): SGHTA, FQGNSA. Trimming stripped 1 base from V and 4 bases from J, with 7 bases between. This CDR3 reads CASSLGRVYGYTF. In nucleotides, the CDR3 is TGTGCCAGCAGCTTAGGGAGGGTCTATGGCTACACCTTC.

The chain has TRBV10-1 and TRBJ1-6; perhaps TRBD1 as D (5 bases). The CDR3 sequence is 14 residues long. Germline assignment: CDR1 WNHNN and CDR2 SYGVQD (reference sequence). The V gene lost 6 bases and the J gene lost 1 base, with 7 bases spanning the gap. The DNA of the CDR3 is TGCGCCAGCAGCGGGGGGTCCTATAATTCACCCCTCCACTTT. Its translation: CASSGGSYNSPLHF.

This rearrangement joins TRBV28 to TRBJ1-1; tentative D call: TRBD1 (5 bases). Germline values: CDR1 MDHEN, CDR2 SYDVKM. The CDR3 is 14 residues long. V shed 5 bases and J shed 4 bases, with 14 bases lying between them. The chain's CDR3 is CASSRRRQGTEAFF. The CDR3 nucleotides read TGTGCCAGCAGTAGGAGGCGGCAGGGCACTGAAGCTTTCTTT.

The rearrangement uses TRBV5-1 and TRBJ2-3; maybe TRBD1 (5 bases). Germline-derived CDR1 and CDR2 are SGHRS and YFSETQ. The CDR3 is made up of 14 amino acids. V lost 4 bases and J lost 1, with 10 bases in between. The CDR3 DNA sequence: TGCGCCAGCAGCACCCAACAGGGCACAGATACGCAGTATTTT. Encoded protein: CASSTQQGTDTQYF. Drawing the rest from reference TRBV5-1 and TRBJ2-3, the complete variable domain is KAGVTQTPRYLIKTRGQQVTLSCSPISGHRSVSWYQQTPGQGLQFLFEYFSETQRNKGNFPGRFSGRQFSNSRSEMNVSTLELGDSALYLCASSTQQGTDTQYFGPGTRLTVL.